This T cell receptor (beta chain) was captured by sequencing in a study of Tregs in tolerant kidney transplant recipients. Unstimulated regulatory T cells (CD4+CD25+CD127-), CD4+CD25- non-regulatory cells, CD4 and CD8 cells were FACS-sorted from thawed PBMCs. Assay: immunoSEQ multiplex PCR; the TCRdb copy retains only in-frame clones and omits some. Of 110,000 or so clones detected, 90% appear once; the ten largest clones hold nearly 0.35%. With 5 bases removed from V and 6 bases from J, the gap between germline ends came to 13 bases. The CDR3 loop spans 14 amino acids. Germline V CDR1 and CDR2: SGHTA, FQGNSA.

This TCR derives from a human donor who received a combined kidney and bone marrow transplant. Source: CD4+ T cells from blood, taken before the transplant. The rearrangement joins TRBV7-2 to TRBJ1-4; the D gene is possibly TRBD1 (6 bases). Here the CDR3 DNA reads TGTGCCAGCAGCAAAAGGCACAGGGATGAAAAACTGTTTTTT. Translated, it gives CASSKRHRDEKLFF.